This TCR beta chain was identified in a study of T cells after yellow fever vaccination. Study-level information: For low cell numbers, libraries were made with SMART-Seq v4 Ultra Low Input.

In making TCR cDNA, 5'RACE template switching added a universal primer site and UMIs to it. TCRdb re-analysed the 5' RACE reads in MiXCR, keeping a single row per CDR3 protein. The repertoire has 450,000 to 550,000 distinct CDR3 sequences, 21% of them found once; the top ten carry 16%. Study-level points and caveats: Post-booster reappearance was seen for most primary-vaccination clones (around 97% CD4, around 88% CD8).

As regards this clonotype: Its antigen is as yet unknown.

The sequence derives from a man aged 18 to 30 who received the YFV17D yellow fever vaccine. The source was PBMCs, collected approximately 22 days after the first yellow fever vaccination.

The CDR3 region is CASSLVAGYNSPLHF. DNA of the CDR3: TGTGCCAGCAGCTTAGTGGCCGGATATAATTCACCCCTCCACTTT. The rearrangement joins TRBV7-2 to TRBJ1-6; D unclear. The germline V gene has CDR1 SGHTA and CDR2 FQGNSA. The CDR3 has 15 residues. With 1 base removed from V and 4 bases from J, the gap between germline ends came to 8 bases.